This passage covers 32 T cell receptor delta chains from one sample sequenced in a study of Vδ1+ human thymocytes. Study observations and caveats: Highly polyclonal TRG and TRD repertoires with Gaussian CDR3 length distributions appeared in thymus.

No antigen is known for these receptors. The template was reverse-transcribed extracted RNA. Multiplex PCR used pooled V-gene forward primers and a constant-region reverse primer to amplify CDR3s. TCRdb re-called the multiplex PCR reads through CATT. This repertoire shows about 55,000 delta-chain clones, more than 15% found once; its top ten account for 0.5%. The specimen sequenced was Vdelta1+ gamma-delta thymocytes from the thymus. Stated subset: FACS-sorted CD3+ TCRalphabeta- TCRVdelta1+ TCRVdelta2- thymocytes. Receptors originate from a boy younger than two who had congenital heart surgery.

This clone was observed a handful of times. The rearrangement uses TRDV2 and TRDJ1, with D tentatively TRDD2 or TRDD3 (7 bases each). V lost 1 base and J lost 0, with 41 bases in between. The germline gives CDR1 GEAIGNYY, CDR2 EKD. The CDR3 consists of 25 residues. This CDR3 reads CACDTSYRIQSRLLRDTSYTDKLIF. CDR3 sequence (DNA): TGTGCCTGTGACACTTCCTACCGGATCCAGTCTCGACTACTGAGGGATACCTCGTACACCGATAAACTCATCTTT.

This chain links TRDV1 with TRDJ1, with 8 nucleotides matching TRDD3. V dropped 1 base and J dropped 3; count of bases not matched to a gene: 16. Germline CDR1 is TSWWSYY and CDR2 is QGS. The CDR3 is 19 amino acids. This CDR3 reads CALGEPSAYRGISPDKLIF. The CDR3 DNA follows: TGTGCTCTTGGGGAACCTTCCGCCTACCGGGGGATATCCCCCGATAAACTCATCTTT.

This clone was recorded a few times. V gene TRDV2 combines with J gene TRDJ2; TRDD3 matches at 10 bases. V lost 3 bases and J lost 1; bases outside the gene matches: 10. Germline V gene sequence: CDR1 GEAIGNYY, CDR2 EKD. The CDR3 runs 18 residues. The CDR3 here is CACDSVLGDPGLTAQLFF. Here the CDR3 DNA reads TGTGCCTGTGACTCTGTACTGGGGGATCCCGGTTTGACAGCACAACTCTTCTTT.

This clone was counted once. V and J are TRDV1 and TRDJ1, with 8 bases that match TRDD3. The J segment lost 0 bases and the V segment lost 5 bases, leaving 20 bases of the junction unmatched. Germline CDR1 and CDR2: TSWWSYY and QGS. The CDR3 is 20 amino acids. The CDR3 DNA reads TGTGCTCTTGGGCCCCGCTTCCCTACTGGGGGCTTCCTTAACACCGATAAACTCATCTTT. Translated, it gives CALGPRFPTGGFLNTDKLIF.

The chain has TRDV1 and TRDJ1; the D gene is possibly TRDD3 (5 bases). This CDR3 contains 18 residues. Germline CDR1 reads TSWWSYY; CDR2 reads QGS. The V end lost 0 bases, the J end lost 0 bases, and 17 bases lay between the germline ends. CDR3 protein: CALGELGGPREYTDKLIF. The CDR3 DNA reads TGTGCTCTTGGGGAACTAGGGGGGCCTCGCGAGTACACCGATAAACTCATCTTT.

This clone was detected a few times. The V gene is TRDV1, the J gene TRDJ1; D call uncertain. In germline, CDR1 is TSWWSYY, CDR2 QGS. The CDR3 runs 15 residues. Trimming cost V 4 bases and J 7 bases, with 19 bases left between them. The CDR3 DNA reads TGTGCTCTTGGGGTTTCTATCCGTACAGGCTCTAAACTCATCTTT. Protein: CALGVSIRTGSKLIF.

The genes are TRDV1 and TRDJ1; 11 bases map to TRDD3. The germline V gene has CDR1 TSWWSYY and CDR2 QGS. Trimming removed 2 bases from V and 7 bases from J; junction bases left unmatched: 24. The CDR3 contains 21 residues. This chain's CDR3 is CALGERSYGLLGDTRGGKLIF. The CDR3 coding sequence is TGTGCTCTTGGGGAAAGATCCTACGGCCTGCTGGGGGATACAAGGGGAGGTAAACTCATCTTT.

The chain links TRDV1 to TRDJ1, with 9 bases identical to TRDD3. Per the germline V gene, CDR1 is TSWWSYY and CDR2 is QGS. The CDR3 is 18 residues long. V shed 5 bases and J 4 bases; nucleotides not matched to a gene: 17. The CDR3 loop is CALGPPGGTGGPYDKLIF. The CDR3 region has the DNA TGTGCTCTTGGGCCACCAGGTGGTACTGGGGGACCTTACGATAAACTCATCTTT.

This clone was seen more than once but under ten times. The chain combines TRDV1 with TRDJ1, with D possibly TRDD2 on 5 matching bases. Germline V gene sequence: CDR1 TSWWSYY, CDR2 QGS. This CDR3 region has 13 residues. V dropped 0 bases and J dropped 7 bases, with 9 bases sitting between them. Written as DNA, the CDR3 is TGTGCTCTTGGGGAACTCCCTACTGTTAAACTCATCTTT. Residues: CALGELPTVKLIF.

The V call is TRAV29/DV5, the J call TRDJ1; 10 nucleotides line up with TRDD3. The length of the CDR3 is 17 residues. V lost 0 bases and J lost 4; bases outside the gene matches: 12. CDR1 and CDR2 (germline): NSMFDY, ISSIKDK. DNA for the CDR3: TGTGCAGCAAGCGTTAGCGTTGCCTGGGGGATAGGCGATAAACTCATCTTT. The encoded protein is CAASVSVAWGIGDKLIF.

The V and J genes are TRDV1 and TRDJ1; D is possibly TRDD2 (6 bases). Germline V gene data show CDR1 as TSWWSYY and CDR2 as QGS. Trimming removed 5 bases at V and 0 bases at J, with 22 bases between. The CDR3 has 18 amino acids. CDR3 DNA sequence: TGTGCTCTTGGGTCTTACCTTCCCCGCTTTCTGTACACCGATAAACTCATCTTT. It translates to CALGSYLPRFLYTDKLIF.

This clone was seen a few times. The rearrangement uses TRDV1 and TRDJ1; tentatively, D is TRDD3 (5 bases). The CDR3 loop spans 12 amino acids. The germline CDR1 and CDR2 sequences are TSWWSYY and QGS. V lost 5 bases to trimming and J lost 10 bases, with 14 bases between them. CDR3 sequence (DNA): TGTGCTCTTGGGCCCCTTACTGGAGGACTCATCTTT. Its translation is CALGPLTGGLIF.

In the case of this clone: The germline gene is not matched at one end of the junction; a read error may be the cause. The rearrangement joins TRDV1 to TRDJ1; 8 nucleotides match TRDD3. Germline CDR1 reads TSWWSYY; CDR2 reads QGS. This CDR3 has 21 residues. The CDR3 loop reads CALGERGPTYLGYAVTDKLIF. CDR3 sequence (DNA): TGTGCACTTGGGGAACGTGGTCCTACGTATCTGGGATACGCGGTCACCGATAAACTCATCTTT.

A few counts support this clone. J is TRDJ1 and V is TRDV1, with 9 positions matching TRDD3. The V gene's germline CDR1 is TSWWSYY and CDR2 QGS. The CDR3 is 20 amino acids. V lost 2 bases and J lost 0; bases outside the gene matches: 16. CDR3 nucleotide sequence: TGTGCTCTTGGGGAAACCGGTCCCTACCCACTGGGGGAGTACACCGATAAACTCATCTTT. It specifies CALGETGPYPLGEYTDKLIF.

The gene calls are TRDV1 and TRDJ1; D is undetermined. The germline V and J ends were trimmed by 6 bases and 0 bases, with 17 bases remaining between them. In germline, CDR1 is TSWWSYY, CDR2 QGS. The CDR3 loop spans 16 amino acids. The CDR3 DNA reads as TGTGCTCTTGGCGAAACACGTACAACGTACACCGATAAACTCATCTTT. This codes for CALGETRTTYTDKLIF.

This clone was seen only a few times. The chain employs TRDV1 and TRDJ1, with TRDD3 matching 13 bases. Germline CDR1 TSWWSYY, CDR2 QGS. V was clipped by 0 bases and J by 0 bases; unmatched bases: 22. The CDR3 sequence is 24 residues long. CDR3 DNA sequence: TGTGCTCTTGGGGAACTTAGCCTTCCTCGCTCAGTACTGGGGGATACGGGGTACACCGATAAACTCATCTTT. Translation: CALGELSLPRSVLGDTGYTDKLIF.

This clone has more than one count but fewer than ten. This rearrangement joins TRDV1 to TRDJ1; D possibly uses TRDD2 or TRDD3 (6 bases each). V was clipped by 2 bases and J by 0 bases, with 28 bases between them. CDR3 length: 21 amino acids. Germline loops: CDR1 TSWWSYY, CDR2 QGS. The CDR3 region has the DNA TGTGCTCTTGGGGAAATCCTTCCCCATGGGGGCCGCCCTTTGAACACCGATAAACTCATCTTT. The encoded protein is CALGEILPHGGRPLNTDKLIF.

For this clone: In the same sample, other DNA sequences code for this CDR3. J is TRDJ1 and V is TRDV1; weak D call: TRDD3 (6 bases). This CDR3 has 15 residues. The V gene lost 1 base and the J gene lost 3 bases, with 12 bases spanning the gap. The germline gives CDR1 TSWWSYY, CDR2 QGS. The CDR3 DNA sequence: TGTGCTCTTGGGGAACAAGAGGGGGAGTCCGATAAACTCATCTTT. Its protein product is CALGEQEGESDKLIF.

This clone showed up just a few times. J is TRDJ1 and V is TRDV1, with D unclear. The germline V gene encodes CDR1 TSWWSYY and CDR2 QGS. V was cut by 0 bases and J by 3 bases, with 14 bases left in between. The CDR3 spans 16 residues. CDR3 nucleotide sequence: TGTGCTCTTGGGGAACTGCGCTCCGGGTCGGCCGATAAACTCATCTTT. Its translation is CALGELRSGSADKLIF.

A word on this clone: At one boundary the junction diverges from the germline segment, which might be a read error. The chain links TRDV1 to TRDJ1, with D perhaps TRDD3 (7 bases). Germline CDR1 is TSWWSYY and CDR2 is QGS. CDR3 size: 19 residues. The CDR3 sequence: CALGDLPGGSYVRTDELIF. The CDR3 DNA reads TGTGCTCTTGGGGACCTTCCAGGGGGATCCTACGTACGCACCGATGAACTCATCTTC.

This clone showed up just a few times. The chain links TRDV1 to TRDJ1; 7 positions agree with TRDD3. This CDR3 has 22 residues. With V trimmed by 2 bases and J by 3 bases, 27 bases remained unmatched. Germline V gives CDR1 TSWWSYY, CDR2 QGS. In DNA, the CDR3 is TGTGCTCTTGGGGAAGGCGGGGCGCGTCGGGGGGATCAATCAGGCACCTCCGATAAACTCATCTTT. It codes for CALGEGGARRGDQSGTSDKLIF.

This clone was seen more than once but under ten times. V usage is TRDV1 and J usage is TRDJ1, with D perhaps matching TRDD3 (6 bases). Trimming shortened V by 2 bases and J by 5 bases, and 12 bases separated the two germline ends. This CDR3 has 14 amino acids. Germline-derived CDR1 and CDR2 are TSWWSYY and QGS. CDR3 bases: TGTGCTCTTGGGGAATATTCCTGGGGAGATAAACTCATCTTT. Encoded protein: CALGEYSWGDKLIF.

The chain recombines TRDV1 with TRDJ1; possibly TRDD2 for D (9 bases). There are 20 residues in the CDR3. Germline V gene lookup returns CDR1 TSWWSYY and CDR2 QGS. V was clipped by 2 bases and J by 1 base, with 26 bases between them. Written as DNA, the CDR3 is TGTGCTCTTGGGGAAGCCTTCCTACGGTGTACTGGGGGCTGCACCGATAAACTCATCTTT. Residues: CALGEAFLRCTGGCTDKLIF.

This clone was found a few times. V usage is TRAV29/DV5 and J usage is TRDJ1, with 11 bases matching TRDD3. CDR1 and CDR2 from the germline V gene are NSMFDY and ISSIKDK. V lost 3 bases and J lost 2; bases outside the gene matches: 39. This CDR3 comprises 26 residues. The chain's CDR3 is CAAIIRLPTYPSLLGDRDLITDKLIF. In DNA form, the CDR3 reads TGTGCAGCAATCATCCGCCTTCCTACCTACCCTTCGTTACTGGGGGATAGAGACCTAATTACCGATAAACTCATCTTT.

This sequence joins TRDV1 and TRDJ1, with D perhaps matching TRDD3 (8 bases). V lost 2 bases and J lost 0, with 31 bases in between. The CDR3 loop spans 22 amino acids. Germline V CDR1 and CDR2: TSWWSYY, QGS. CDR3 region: CALGEALSYRDTLFLYTDKLIF. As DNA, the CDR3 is TGTGCTCTTGGGGAAGCCCTTTCCTACCGGGATACGCTATTCTTGTACACCGATAAACTCATCTTT.

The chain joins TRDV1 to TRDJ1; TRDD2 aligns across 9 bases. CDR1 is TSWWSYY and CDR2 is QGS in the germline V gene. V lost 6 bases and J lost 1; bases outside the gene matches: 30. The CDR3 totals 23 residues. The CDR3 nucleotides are TGTGCTCTTGGTGCTCTTGGGGAAGCCTTCCTACGCTTGGGGGCCGCCTTCACCGATAAACTCATCTTT. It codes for CALGALGEAFLRLGAAFTDKLIF.

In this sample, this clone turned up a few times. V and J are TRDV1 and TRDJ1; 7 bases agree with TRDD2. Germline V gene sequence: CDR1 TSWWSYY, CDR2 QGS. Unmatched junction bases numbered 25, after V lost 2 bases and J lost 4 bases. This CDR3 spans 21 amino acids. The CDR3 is CALGEFSVPTPRYGQVDKLIF. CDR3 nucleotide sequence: TGTGCTCTTGGGGAATTTTCGGTTCCTACCCCTCGGTACGGGCAAGTCGATAAACTCATCTTT.

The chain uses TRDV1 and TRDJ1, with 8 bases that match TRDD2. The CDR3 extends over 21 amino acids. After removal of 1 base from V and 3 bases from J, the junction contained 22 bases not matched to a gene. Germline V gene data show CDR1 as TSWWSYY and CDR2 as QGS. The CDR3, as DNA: TGTGCTCTTGGGGAACCTGGTCTTCCTACTAGTACTGGGTTTGGTCCCGATAAACTCATCTTT. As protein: CALGEPGLPTSTGFGPDKLIF.

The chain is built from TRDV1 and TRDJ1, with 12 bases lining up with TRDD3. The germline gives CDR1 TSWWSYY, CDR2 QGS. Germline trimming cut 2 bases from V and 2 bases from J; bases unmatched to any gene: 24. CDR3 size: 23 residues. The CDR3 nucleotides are TGTGCTCTTGGGGAAAATTGGAGGAACACGTACTGGGGGATACCCCCGTGGACCGATAAACTCATCTTT. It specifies CALGENWRNTYWGIPPWTDKLIF.

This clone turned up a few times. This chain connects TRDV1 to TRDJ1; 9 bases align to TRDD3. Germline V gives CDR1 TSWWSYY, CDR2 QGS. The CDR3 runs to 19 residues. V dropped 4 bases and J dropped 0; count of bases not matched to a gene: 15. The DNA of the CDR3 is TGTGCTCTTGGGGCCCGCCCCCTACCTGGGGATACGTACACCGATAAACTCATCTTT. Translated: CALGARPLPGDTYTDKLIF.

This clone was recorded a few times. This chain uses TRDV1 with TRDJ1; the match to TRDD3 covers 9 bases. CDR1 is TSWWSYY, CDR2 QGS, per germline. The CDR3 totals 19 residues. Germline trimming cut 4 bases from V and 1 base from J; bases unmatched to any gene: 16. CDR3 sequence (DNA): TGTGCTCTTGGGGTTAAGGCCTTCCAGGGCTGGGGGATCACCGATAAACTCATCTTT. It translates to CALGVKAFQGWGITDKLIF.

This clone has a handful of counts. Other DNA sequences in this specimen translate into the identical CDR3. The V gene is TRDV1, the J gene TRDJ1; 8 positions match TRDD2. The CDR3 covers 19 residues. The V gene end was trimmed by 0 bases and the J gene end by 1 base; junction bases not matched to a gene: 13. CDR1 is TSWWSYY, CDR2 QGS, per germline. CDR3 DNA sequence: TGTGCTCTTGGGGAACTTCATCTTCCTACCTTCATTAGCACCGATAAACTCATCTTT. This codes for CALGELHLPTFISTDKLIF.